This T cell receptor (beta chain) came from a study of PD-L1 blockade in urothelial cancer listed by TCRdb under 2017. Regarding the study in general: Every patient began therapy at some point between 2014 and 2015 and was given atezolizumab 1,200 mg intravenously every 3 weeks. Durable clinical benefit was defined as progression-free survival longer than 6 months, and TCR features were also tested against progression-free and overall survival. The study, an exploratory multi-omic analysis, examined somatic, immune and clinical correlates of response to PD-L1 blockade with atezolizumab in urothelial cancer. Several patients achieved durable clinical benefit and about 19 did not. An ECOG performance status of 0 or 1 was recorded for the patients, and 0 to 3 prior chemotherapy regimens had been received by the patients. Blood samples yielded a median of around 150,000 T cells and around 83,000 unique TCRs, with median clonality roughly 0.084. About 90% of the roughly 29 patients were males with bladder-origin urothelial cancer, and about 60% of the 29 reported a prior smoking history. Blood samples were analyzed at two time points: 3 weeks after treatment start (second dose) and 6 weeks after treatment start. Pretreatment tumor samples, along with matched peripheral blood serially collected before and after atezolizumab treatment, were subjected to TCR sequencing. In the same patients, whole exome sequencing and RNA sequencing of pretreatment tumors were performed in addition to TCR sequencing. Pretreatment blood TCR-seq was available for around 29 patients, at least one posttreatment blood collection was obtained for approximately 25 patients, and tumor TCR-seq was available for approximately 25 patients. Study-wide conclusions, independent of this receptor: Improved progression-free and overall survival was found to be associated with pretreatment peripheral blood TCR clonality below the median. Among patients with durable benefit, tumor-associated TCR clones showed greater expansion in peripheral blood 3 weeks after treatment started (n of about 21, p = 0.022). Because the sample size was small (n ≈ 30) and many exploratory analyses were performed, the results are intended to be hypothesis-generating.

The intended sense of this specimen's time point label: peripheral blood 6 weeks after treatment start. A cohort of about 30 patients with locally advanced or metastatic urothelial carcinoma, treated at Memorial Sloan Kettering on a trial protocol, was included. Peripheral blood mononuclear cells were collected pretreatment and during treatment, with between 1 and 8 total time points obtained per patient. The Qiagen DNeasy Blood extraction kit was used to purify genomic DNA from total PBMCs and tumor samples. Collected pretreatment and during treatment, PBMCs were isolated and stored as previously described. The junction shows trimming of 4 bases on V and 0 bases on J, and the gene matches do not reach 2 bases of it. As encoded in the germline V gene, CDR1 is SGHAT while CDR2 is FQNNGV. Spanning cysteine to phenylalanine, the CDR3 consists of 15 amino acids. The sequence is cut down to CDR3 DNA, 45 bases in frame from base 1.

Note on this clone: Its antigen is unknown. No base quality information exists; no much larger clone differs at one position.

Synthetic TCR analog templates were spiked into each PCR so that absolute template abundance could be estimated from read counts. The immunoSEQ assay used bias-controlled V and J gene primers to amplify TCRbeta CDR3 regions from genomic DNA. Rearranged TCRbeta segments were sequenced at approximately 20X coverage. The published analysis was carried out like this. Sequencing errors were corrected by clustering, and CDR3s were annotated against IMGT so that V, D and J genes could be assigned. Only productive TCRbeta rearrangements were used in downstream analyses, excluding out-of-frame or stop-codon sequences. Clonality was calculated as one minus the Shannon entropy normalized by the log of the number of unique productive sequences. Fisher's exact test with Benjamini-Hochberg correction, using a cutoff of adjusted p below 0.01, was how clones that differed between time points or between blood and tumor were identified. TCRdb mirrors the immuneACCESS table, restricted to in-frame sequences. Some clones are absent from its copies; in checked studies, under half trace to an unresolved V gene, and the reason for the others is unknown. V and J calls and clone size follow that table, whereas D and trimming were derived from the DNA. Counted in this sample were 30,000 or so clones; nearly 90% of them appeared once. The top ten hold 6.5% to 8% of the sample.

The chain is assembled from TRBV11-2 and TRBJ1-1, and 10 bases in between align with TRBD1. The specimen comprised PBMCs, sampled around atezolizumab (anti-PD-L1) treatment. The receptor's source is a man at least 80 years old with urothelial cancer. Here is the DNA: TGTGCCAGCAGCTCCGACAGGGGGCTGAACACTGAAGCTTTCTTT. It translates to CASSSDRGLNTEAFF.